The clone carrying this TCR beta chain showed up many times. Its matching antigen is unknown. This CDR3 contains 12 residues. The V gene's germline CDR1 is DFQATT and CDR2 SNEGSKA (reference sequence). Trimming stripped 1 base from V and 4 bases from J, with 7 bases between. The data originate from a study of blood T cells in healthy people across ages. Every sample gave at least 5.5 micrograms of total RNA when it was extracted. A sample-barcoded 5' primer and a J-beta primer mix were used in a second PCR of about 7 to 11 cycles. Via MiXCR, TCRdb re-called the 5' RACE reads, giving one row per CDR3 protein. The table shows hundreds of thousands of distinct CDR3 sequences, with approximately 48% occurring only once. Study-wide findings and caveats: Higher naive T cell percentage went strongly together with higher TCR beta diversity. Age advanced and TCR beta diversity per million T cells fell, roughly linearly. Expanded clonotype shifts may have been confounded, as the donors had an unknown CMV status.

The origin of this receptor is a man aged 60 to 69 in good health. The sequencing sample was made of blood. J is TRBJ2-5 and V is TRBV20-1, with a tentative D call TRBD2 (6 bases). For the CDR3, the DNA is TGCAGTGCTAGAGCCGGGGGAGAGACCCAGTACTTC. Encoded protein: CSARAGGETQYF.